A single sample gave rise to the 21 T cell receptor beta chains below, sequenced in a study of cytomegalovirus exposure and HLA in healthy donors. Vbeta (60) and Jbeta (13) primers were used in the PCR. The data were produced by immunoSEQ multiplex PCR, yet TCRdb's version contains in-frame clones alone and is incomplete. The data show approximately 77,000 clones, around 75% seen once. The material sequenced was PBMCs. The receptors derive from a woman aged 40 to 50 in good health and CMV-seronegative.

The DNA for the CDR3 is TGCGCCAGCAGCCAACTTCCCTCCTACGAGCAGTACTTC. Translated, it gives CASSQLPSYEQYF. The chain is built from TRBV4-1 and TRBJ2-7, with D uncertain. The CDR3 covers 13 residues. Trimming shortened V by 2 bases and J by 0 bases, and 5 bases separated the two germline ends. CDR1 and CDR2 (germline): MGHRA, YSYEKL.

The chain couples TRBV5-1 to TRBJ1-5; D is uncertain. Trimming left V 0 bases short and J 6 bases short, with 13 bases between. Germline CDR1 and CDR2: SGHRS and YFSETQ. The CDR3 has 15 residues. The CDR3 sequence: CASSLGGFESQPQHF. The DNA for the CDR3 is TGCGCCAGCAGCTTGGGAGGGTTTGAGAGTCAGCCCCAGCATTTT.

This clone has more than one count but fewer than ten. V gene TRBV2 combines with J gene TRBJ2-6, with D possibly TRBD1 on 6 matching bases. Germline values: CDR1 SNHLY, CDR2 FYNNEI. V gave up 4 bases and J gave up 2 bases, with 6 bases separating them. This CDR3 region has 14 residues. Here the CDR3 DNA reads TGTGCCAGCAGTGGACAGGCTGGGGCCAACGTCCTGACTTTC. Encoded protein: CASSGQAGANVLTF. Full variable domain (rest looked up from reference TRBV2 and TRBJ2-6): EPEVTQTPSHQVTQMGQEVILRCVPISNHLYFYWYRQILGQKVEFLVSFYNNEISEKSEIFDDQFSVERPDGSNFTLKIRSTKLEDSAMYFCASSGQAGANVLTFGAGSRLTVL.

The chain has TRBV27 and TRBJ2-7; D is perhaps TRBD2 (6 bases). This CDR3 region has 15 residues. Germline CDR1 is MNHEY and CDR2 is SMNVEV (reference sequence). Trimming pared 6 bases from V and 3 bases from J, leaving 18 bases between. CDR3 region: CASSPELAVIYEQYF. As DNA, the CDR3 is TGTGCCAGCAGCCCCGAACTAGCCGTTATCTACGAGCAGTACTTC.

CDR3 DNA: TGTGCCAGCAGCTCCGGTTTCACAGATACGCAGTATTTT. This encodes CASSSGFTDTQYF. The genes are TRBV6-6 and TRBJ2-3; D remains unclear. Trimming took 6 bases from V and 2 from J, leaving 9 bases between them. The CDR3 loop spans 13 amino acids. Germline V gene data show CDR1 as MNHNY and CDR2 as SVGAGI (reference sequence).

As regards this clone: Mismatch with germline at one junction end may stem from a read error. Here the CDR3 DNA reads TGTGCCTGGAGCGGACAGGGGATCTTCATCTTC. It encodes CAWSGQGIFIF. This chain connects TRBV30 to TRBJ2-1, with 9 bases lining up with TRBD1. The CDR3 runs to 11 residues. Germline lookup yields CDR1 GTSNPN and CDR2 SVGIG (reference sequence).

This clone appeared a single time. This rearrangement joins TRBV7-2 to TRBJ2-3, with D tentatively TRBD1 (6 bases). Trimming took off 5 bases at V and 8 bases at J, with 23 bases between the two ends. Germline CDR1 and CDR2: SGHTA and FQGNSA. This CDR3 contains 16 residues. CDR3 loop: CASSARTEIFFGTQYF. The DNA of the CDR3 is TGTGCCAGCAGCGCCCGGACAGAGATCTTTTTTGGTACGCAGTATTTT.

The chain joins TRBV15 to TRBJ2-3; 7 bases map to TRBD2. CDR3 size: 14 residues. Germline V gives CDR1 LNHNV, CDR2 YYDKDF (reference sequence). V gave up 0 bases and J gave up 6 bases; unmatched junction bases: 3. The CDR3 nucleotides are TGTGCCACCAGCAGAGATCTCGGGGGGGATACGCAGTATTTT. Amino acid sequence: CATSRDLGGDTQYF.

The rearrangement links TRBV5-1 to TRBJ2-5, with D possibly being TRBD1 (5 bases). Trimming pared 2 bases from V and 3 bases from J, leaving 11 bases between. Germline V gene sequence: CDR1 SGHRS, CDR2 YFSETQ. The CDR3 extends over 14 amino acids. The CDR3 DNA is TGCGCCAGCAGCTTAGACAGTCCGAAAGAGACCCAGTACTTC. Its translation: CASSLDSPKETQYF.

The chain is built from TRBV2 and TRBJ2-2, with 10 bases matching TRBD2. Germline trimming cut 6 bases from V and 5 bases from J; bases unmatched to any gene: 6. The germline gives CDR1 SNHLY, CDR2 FYNNEI. The CDR3 totals 15 residues. CDR3 DNA: TGTGCCAGCAGCGTAAGCGGGGGGGGAACCGGGGAGCTGTTTTTT. This sequence encodes CASSVSGGGTGELFF. Full variable domain (rest looked up from reference TRBV2 and TRBJ2-2): EPEVTQTPSHQVTQMGQEVILRCVPISNHLYFYWYRQILGQKVEFLVSFYNNEISEKSEIFDDQFSVERPDGSNFTLKIRSTKLEDSAMYFCASSVSGGGTGELFFGEGSRLTVL.

V and J are TRBV11-2 and TRBJ1-1; 7 positions match TRBD1. After removal of 0 bases from V and 0 bases from J, the junction contained 10 bases not matched to a gene. Germline lookup yields CDR1 SGHAT and CDR2 FQNNGV. The CDR3 covers 18 residues. CDR3 amino acids: CASSLEGGTGAVNTEAFF. For the CDR3, the DNA is TGTGCCAGCAGCTTAGAAGGTGGAACAGGGGCAGTGAACACTGAAGCTTTCTTT.

In its sample, this clone was seen once. This chain uses TRBV28 with TRBJ2-3, with 8 nucleotides matching TRBD2. Germline lookup yields CDR1 MDHEN and CDR2 SYDVKM. The CDR3 has 16 amino acids. Germline trimming cut 5 bases from V and 4 bases from J; bases unmatched to any gene: 11. The CDR3 DNA is TGTGCCAGCAGTGTCATAAGCGGGAGCTTAGCAGATACGCAGTATTTT. Residues: CASSVISGSLADTQYF.

This clone was seen a few times. The chain joins TRBV6-5 to TRBJ1-4; D call uncertain. The germline V gene encodes CDR1 MNHEY and CDR2 SVGAGI. Trimming left V 0 bases short and J 7 bases short, with 9 bases between. The CDR3 is 14 residues long. The CDR3 nucleotides are TGTGCCAGCAGTTACTCAAGGGAGGGTGAAAAACTGTTTTTT. This gives the protein CASSYSREGEKLFF.

Regarding this clone: Other DNA sequences from this sample encode an identical CDR3 as well. The V and J genes are TRBV14 and TRBJ2-7, with D maybe TRBD1 (5 bases). The ends were cut back, 5 bases at V and 1 base at J, with 15 bases in the middle. The germline V gene encodes CDR1 SGHDN and CDR2 FVKESK. The CDR3 is 15 residues long. CDR3 sequence: CASSDLGVGSYEQYF. The DNA of the CDR3 is TGTGCCAGCAGCGATCTAGGGGTTGGGTCCTACGAGCAGTACTTC.

The CDR3 DNA sequence: TGCGCCAGCAGCTTGTTTTCCCTTCGACAGGGAGGCCACACTGAAGCTTTCTTT. Translation gives CASSLFSLRQGGHTEAFF. The rearrangement uses TRBV5-1 and TRBJ1-1; 7 bases agree with TRBD1. J gave up 3 bases and V 1 base, and 15 bases lay outside the gene matches. This CDR3 is 18 amino acids long. The germline gives CDR1 SGHRS, CDR2 YFSETQ. The full variable domain, its missing parts supplied by reference TRBV5-1 and TRBJ1-1, is KAGVTQTPRYLIKTRGQQVTLSCSPISGHRSVSWYQQTPGQGLQFLFEYFSETQRNKGNFPGRFSGRQFSNSRSEMNVSTLELGDSALYLCASSLFSLRQGGHTEAFFGQGTRLTVV.

This clone has only one observation. This chain connects TRBV27 to TRBJ1-1, with no clear D. Trimming removed 6 bases at V and 5 bases at J, with 13 bases between. Per germline, CDR1 MNHEY and CDR2 SMNVEV (reference sequence). There are 13 residues in the CDR3. The CDR3 here is CASRLVGETEAFF. The CDR3 coding sequence is TGTGCCAGCAGATTGGTGGGAGAGACTGAAGCTTTCTTT.

The table lists this clone with a few counts. V and J are TRBV4-1 and TRBJ1-4; 8 bases map to TRBD1. CDR3 length equals 15 residues. The V and J ends lost 3 bases and 3 bases, in that order; junction bases with no gene match: 3. Germline V lookup: CDR1 MGHRA, CDR2 YSYEKL. CDR3 loop: CASSHRDRSNEKLFF. The CDR3 bases are TGCGCCAGCAGCCACCGGGACAGGTCTAATGAAAAACTGTTTTTT.

V and J are TRBV4-3 and TRBJ2-2; TRBD2 is a possible D gene (6 bases). The V gene lost 0 bases and the J gene lost 7 bases, with 12 bases spanning the gap. The CDR3 is 15 amino acids. CDR1 and CDR2 from the germline V gene are LGHNA and YSLEER. In nucleotides, the CDR3 is TGCGCCAGCAGCCAAGATGGCGGGACGGACGGGGAGCTGTTTTTT. Amino acids: CASSQDGGTDGELFF.

The V gene is TRBV5-5, the J gene TRBJ2-3; D not certain. V gave up 4 bases and J gave up 0 bases, with 12 bases separating them. The CDR3 runs to 15 residues. Germline CDR1 and CDR2: SGHKS and YYEKEE (reference sequence). CDR3 region: CASSPFVVSTDTQYF. The CDR3 bases are TGTGCCAGCAGCCCCTTTGTTGTGAGCACAGATACGCAGTATTTT.

The gene calls are TRBV9 and TRBJ2-7, with 8 bases lining up with TRBD1. Germline assignment: CDR1 SGDLS and CDR2 YYNGEE. The CDR3 is 14 residues long. J lost 6 bases, V lost 3 bases, and 8 bases had no gene match. CDR3 coding DNA: TGTGCCAGCAGCGGGACAGGGTTAACTGGCGAGCAGTACTTC. This encodes CASSGTGLTGEQYF.

V gene TRBV10-3 combines with J gene TRBJ1-1, with D uncertain. The CDR3 is 13 amino acids. Trimming left V 6 bases short and J 1 base short, with 9 bases between. Germline values: CDR1 ENHRY, CDR2 SYGVKD. CDR3 sequence (DNA): TGTGCCATCAGCCCTACAGAGAACACTGAAGCTTTCTTT. Its protein is CAISPTENTEAFF.